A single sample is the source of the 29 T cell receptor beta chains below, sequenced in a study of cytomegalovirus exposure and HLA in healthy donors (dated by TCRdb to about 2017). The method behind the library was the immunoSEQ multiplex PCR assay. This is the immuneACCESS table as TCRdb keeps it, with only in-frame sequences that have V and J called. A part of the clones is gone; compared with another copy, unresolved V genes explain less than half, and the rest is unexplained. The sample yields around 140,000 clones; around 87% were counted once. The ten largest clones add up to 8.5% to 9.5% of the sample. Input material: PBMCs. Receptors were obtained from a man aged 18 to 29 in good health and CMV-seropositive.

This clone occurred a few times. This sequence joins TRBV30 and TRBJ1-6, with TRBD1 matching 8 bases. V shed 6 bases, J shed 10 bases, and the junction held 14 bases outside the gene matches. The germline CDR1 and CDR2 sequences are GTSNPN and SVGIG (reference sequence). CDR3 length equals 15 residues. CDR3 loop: CACPSPDRGVSPLHF. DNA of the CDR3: TGTGCCTGCCCCAGCCCTGACAGGGGCGTATCACCCCTCCACTTT.

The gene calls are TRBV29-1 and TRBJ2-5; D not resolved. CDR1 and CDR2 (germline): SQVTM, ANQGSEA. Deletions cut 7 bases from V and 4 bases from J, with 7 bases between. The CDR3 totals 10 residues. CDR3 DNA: TGCAGCGCCCTCTTAGAGACCCAGTACTTC. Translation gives CSALLETQYF.

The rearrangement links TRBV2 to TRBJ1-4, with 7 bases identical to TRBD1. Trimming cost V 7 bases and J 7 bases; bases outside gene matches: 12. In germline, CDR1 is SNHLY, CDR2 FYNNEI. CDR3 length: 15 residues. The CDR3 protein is CASTILRGSGEKLFF. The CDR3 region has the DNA TGTGCCAGCACCATACTCAGGGGGTCGGGTGAAAAACTGTTTTTT.

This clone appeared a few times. The CDR3 region is CASRDQGHSTTQYGYTF. CDR3 in DNA: TGTGCCAGTAGGGACCAGGGACATTCTACCACTCAATATGGCTACACCTTC. This rearrangement joins TRBV19 to TRBJ1-2, with TRBD1 as a possible D gene (6 bases). Trimming removed 6 bases at V and 5 bases at J, with 25 bases between. This CDR3 spans 17 amino acids. Germline V gene sequence: CDR1 LNHDA, CDR2 SQIVND (reference sequence).

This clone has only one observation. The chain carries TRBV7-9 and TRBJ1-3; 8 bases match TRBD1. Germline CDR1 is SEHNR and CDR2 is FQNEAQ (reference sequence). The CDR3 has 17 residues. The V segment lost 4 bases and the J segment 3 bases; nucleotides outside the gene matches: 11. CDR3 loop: CASSWTGRTSYGNTIYF. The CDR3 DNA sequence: TGTGCCAGCAGCTGGACAGGGCGGACCAGTTATGGAAACACCATATATTTT.

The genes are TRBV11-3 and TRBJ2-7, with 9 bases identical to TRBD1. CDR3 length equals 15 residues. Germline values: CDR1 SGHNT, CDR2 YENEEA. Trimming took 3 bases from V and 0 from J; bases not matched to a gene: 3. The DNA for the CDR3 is TGTGCCAGCAGCTTTGCGACAGGGGGCTCCTACGAGCAGTACTTC. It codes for CASSFATGGSYEQYF.

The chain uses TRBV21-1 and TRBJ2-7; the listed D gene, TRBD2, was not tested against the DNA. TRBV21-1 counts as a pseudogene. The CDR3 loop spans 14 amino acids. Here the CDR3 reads CAAPGGYLVYEQYF. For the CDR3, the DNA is TGTGCCGCTCCGGGAGGGTACTTAGTCTACGAGCAGTACTTC.

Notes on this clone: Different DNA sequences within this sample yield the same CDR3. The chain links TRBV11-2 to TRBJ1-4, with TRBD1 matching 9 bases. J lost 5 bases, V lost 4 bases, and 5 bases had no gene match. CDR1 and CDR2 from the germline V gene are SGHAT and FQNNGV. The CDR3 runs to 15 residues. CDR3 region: CASSSQGAANEKLFF. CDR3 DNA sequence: TGTGCCAGCAGCTCACAGGGGGCCGCGAATGAAAAACTGTTTTTT.

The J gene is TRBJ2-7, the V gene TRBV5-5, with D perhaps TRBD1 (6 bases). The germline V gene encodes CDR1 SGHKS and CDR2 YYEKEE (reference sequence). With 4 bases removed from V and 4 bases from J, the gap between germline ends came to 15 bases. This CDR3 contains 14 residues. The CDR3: CASSPHAGVYEQYF. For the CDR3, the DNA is TGTGCCAGCAGCCCCCATGCAGGGGTATACGAGCAGTACTTC.

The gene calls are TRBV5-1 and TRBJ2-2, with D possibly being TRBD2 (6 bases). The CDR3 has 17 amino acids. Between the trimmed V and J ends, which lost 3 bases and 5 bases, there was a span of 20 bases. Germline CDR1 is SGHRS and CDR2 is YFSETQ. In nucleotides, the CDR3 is TGCGCCAGCAGCTCAACGCCTAAACACGGGAGTACCGGGGAGCTGTTTTTT. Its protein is CASSSTPKHGSTGELFF.

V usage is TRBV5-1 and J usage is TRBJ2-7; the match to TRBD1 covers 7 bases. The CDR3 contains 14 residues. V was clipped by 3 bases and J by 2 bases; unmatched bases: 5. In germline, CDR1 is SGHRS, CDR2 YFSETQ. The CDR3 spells CASSSGTATYEQYF. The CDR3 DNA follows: TGCGCCAGCAGCTCTGGGACAGCCACCTACGAGCAGTACTTC.

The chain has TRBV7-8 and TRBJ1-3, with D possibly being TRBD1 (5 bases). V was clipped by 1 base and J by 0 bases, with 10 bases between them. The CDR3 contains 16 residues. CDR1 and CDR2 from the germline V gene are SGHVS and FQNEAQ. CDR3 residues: CASSLDVRDSGNTIYF. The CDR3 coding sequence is TGTGCCAGCAGCTTAGATGTCAGGGACTCTGGAAACACCATATATTTT. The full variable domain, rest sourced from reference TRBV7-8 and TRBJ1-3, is GAGVSQSPRYKVAKRGQDVALRCDPISGHVSLFWYQQALGQGPEFLTYFQNEAQLDKSGLPSDRFFAERPEGSVSTLKIQRTQQEDSAVYLCASSLDVRDSGNTIYFGEGSWLTVV.

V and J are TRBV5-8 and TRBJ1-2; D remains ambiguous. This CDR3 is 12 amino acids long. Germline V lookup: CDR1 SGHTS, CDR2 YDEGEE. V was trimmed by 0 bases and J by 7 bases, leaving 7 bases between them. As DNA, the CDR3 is TGTGCCAGCAGCTTGGCTACCGGTGGCTACACCTTC. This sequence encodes CASSLATGGYTF.

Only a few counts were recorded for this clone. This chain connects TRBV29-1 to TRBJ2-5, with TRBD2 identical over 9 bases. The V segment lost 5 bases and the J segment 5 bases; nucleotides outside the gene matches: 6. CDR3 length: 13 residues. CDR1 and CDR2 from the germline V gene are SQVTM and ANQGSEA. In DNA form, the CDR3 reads TGCAGCGTTCGCTCGCTAGCGGGGGAGACCCAGTACTTC. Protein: CSVRSLAGETQYF. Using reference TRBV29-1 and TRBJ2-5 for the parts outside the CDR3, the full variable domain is SAVISQKPSRDICQRGTSLTIQCQVDSQVTMMFWYRQQPGQSLTLIATANQGSEATYESGFVIDKFPISRPNLTFSTLTVSNMSPEDSSIYLCSVRSLAGETQYFGPGTRLLVL.

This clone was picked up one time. Here the CDR3 reads CASSYSGAGDTQYF. CDR3 bases: TGTGCCAGCAGTTACTCGGGGGCAGGAGATACGCAGTATTTT. The chain employs TRBV6-5 and TRBJ2-3, with D perhaps TRBD1 (6 bases). Trimming took off 0 bases at V and 5 bases at J, with 9 bases between the two ends. Germline V CDR1 and CDR2: MNHEY, SVGAGI. This CDR3 comprises 14 residues.

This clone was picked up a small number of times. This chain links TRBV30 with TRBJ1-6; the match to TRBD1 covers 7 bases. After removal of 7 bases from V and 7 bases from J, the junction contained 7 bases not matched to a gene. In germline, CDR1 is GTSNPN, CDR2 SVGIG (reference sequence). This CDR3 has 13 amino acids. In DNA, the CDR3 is TGTGCCTCGCGGACAGGCTGGAATTCACCCCTCCACTTT. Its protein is CASRTGWNSPLHF.

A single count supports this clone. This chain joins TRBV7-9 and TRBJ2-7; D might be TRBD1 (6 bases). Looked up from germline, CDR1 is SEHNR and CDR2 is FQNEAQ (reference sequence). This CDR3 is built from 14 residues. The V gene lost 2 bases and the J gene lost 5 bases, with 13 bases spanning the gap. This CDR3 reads CASSLIGGGDEQYF. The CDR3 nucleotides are TGTGCCAGCAGCTTAATAGGGGGTGGGGACGAGCAGTACTTC.

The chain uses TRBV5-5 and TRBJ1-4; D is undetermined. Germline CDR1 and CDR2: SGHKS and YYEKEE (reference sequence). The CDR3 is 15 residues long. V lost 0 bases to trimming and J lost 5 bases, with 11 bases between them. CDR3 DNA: TGTGCCAGCAGCTTGGGAGGGCGGCTGAATGAAAAACTGTTTTTT. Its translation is CASSLGGRLNEKLFF.

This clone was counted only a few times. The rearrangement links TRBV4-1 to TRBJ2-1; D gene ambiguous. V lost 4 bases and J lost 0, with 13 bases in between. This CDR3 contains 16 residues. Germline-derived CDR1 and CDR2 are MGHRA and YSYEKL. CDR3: CASSPLTLLSYNEQFF. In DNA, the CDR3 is TGCGCCAGCAGCCCCCTTACTCTCCTCTCCTACAATGAGCAGTTCTTC.

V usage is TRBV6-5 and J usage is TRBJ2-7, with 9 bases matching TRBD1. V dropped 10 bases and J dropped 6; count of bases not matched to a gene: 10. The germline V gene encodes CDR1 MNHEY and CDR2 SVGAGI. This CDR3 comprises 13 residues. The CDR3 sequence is CATTMGQGPEQYF. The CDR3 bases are TGTGCCACGACGATGGGACAGGGTCCCGAGCAGTACTTC.

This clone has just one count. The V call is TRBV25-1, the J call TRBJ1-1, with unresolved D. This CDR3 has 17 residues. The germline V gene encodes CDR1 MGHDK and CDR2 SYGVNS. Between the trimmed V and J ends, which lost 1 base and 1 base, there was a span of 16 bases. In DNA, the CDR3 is TGTGCCAGCAGTGAATCCCCCACAGCTCGGGAGAACACTGAAGCTTTCTTT. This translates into CASSESPTARENTEAFF. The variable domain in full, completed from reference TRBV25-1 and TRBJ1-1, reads EADIYQTPRYLVIGTGKKITLECSQTMGHDKMYWYQQDPGMELHLIHYSYGVNSTEKGDLSSESTVSRIRTEHFPLTLESARPSHTSQYLCASSESPTARENTEAFFGQGTRLTVV.

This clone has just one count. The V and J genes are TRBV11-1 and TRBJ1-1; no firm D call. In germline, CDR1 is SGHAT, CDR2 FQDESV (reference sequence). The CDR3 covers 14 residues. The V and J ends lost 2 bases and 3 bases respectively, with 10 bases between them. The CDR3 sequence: CASSLTLQDTEAFF. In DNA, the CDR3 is TGTGCCAGCAGCTTAACCCTCCAGGACACTGAAGCTTTCTTT.

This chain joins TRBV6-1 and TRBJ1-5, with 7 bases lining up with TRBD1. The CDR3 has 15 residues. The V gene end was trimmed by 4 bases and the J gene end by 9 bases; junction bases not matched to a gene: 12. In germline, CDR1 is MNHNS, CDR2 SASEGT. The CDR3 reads CASSGLTGDIPPQHF. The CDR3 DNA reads TGTGCCAGCAGTGGCCTCACAGGGGACATTCCGCCCCAGCATTTT.

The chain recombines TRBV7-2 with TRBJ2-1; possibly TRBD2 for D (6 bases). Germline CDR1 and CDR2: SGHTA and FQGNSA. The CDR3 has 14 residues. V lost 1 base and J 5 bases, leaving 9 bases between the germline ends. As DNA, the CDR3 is TGTGCCAGCAGCTTAGGCGGGACTCACAATGAGCAGTTCTTC. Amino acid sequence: CASSLGGTHNEQFF.

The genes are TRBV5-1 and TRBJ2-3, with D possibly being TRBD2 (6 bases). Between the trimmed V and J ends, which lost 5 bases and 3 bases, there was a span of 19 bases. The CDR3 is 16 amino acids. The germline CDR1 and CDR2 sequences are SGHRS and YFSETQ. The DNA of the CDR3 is TGCGCCAGCAGATACACCAGCTGGGGGAGGACAGATACGCAGTATTTT. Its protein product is CASRYTSWGRTDTQYF.

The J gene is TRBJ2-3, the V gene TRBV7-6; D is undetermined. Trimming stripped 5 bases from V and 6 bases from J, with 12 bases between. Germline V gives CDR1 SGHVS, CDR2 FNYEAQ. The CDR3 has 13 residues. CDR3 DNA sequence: TGTGCCAGCAGCAATCAAGTCCGGGATACGCAGTATTTT. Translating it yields CASSNQVRDTQYF.

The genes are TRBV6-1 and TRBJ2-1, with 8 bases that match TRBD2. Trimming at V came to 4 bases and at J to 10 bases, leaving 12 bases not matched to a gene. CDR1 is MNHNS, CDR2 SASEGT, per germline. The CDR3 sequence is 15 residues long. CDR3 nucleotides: TGTGCCAGCAGTGGGGGACTAGGGACCGAACAAGAGCAGTTCTTC. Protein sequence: CASSGGLGTEQEQFF.

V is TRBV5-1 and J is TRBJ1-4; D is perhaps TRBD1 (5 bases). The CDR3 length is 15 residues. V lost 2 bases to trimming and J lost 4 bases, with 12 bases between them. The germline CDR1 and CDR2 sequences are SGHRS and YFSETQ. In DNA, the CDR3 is TGCGCCAGCAGCTTCTTGGGGCAAAATAATGAAAAACTGTTTTTT. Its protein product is CASSFLGQNNEKLFF.

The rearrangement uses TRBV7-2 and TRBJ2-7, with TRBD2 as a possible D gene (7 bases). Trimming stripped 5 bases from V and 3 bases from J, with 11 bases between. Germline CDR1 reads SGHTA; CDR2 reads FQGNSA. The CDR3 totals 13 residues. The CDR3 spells CASSRGGYYEQYF. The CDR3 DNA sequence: TGTGCCAGCAGCAGGGGGGGATACTACGAGCAGTACTTC.